Reported below is one T cell receptor (beta chain). This sample stems from a study of identifying expanded T cells in peripheral blood. Data came from immunoSEQ multiplex PCR; TCRdb stores just in-frame clones and leaves some out. The table lists tens of thousands of clones, around 90% of them singletons. Trimming took 4 bases from V and 4 from J; bases not matched to a gene: 5. Germline-derived CDR1 and CDR2 are SNHLY and FYNNEI. The CDR3 has 15 residues. V is TRBV2 and J is TRBJ2-2; 8 bases are shared with TRBD2. What was sequenced was blood. The origin of this receptor is a person aged 18-69 years in good health. The CDR3, as DNA: TGTGCCAGCAGTGCTCGACGGGGGGGCACCGGGGAGCTGTTTTTT. Translated, it gives CASSARRGGTGELFF.